A selection of T cell receptor beta chains follows, all from one sample in a study of OX40 agonist ivuxolimab in advanced cancers. Produced via immunoSEQ multiplex PCR; TCRdb's table is partial and in-frame only. Found here are about 10,000 clones, 75% to 85% of them singletons; the top ten hold about 29%. The specimen was CD4+ or CD8+ T cells sorted from blood, collected in a trial of the OX40 agonist ivuxolimab. These receptors were collected from an adult with an advanced solid tumor such as melanoma, head and neck, liver or kidney cancer. The CDR3 runs from the conserved cysteine through the conserved F or W. D genes are given only for firm matches. Expanded clones are given a class, and other clones once, few, many or no size at all.

d_gene: .
abundance: .
v_gene: TRBV25-1
j_gene: TRBJ2-1
CDR3aa: CASSGLSEGEAYWGQFF
CDR3nt: TGTGCCAGCAGTGGGCTATCTGAGGGGGAGGCATACTGGGGGCAGTTCTTC

d_gene: .
abundance: .
v_gene: TRBV19
j_gene: TRBJ2-3
CDR3aa: CASSIDGITDTQYF
CDR3nt: TGTGCCAGTAGTATTGACGGAATCACAGATACGCAGTATTTT

d_gene: .
abundance: .
v_gene: TRBV9
j_gene: TRBJ2-2
CDR3aa: CASSGRDTFTGELFF
CDR3nt: TGTGCCAGCAGCGGCCGGGATACCTTCACCGGGGAGCTGTTTTTT

d_gene: .
abundance: .
v_gene: TRBV5-6
j_gene: TRBJ1-1
CDR3aa: CASSESWTMNTEAFF
CDR3nt: TGTGCCAGCAGCGAATCATGGACGATGAACACTGAAGCTTTCTTT

d_gene: TRBD2
abundance: .
v_gene: TRBV4-1
j_gene: TRBJ2-3
CDR3aa: CASSQETAGDTQYF
CDR3nt: TGCGCCAGCAGCCAAGAAACAGCGGGGGATACGCAGTATTTT

d_gene: .
abundance: .
v_gene: TRBV7-9
j_gene: TRBJ1-4
CDR3aa: CASSLGGRGTTNEKLFF
CDR3nt: TGTGCCAGCAGCTTGGGTGGTAGGGGGACAACTAATGAAAAACTGTTTTTT

d_gene: .
abundance: .
v_gene: TRBV28
j_gene: TRBJ1-2
CDR3aa: CASSDYGYTF
CDR3nt: TGTGCCAGCAGTGATTATGGCTACACCTTC

d_gene: TRBD1
abundance: .
v_gene: TRBV2
j_gene: TRBJ1-5
CDR3aa: CASRLGGQGRQPQHF
CDR3nt: TGTGCCAGCAGACTCGGGGGACAGGGACGTCAGCCCCAGCATTTT

d_gene: .
abundance: .
v_gene: TRBV4-1
j_gene: TRBJ1-5
CDR3aa: CASSQDVRQPQHF
CDR3nt: TGCGCCAGCAGCCAAGACGTCCGTCAGCCCCAGCATTTT

d_gene: TRBD2
abundance: .
v_gene: TRBV7-9
j_gene: TRBJ2-6
CDR3aa: CASSPRAGGPTGANVLTF
CDR3nt: TGTGCCAGCAGTCCCAGAGCGGGAGGGCCTACAGGGGCCAACGTCCTGACTTTC

d_gene: TRBD2
abundance: .
v_gene: TRBV7-6
j_gene: TRBJ2-7
CDR3aa: CASSRPGGGEQYF
CDR3nt: TGTGCCAGCAGCCGGCCCGGCGGGGGCGAGCAGTACTTC

d_gene: .
abundance: once
v_gene: TRBV7-2
j_gene: TRBJ2-1
CDR3aa: CASSEGVALNEQFF
CDR3nt: TGTGCCAGCAGCGAGGGGGTAGCGTTGAATGAGCAGTTCTTC

d_gene: .
abundance: .
v_gene: TRBV30
j_gene: TRBJ1-1
CDR3aa: CAWIEGDEAFF
CDR3nt: TGTGCCTGGATTGAGGGAGATGAAGCTTTCTTT

d_gene: .
abundance: .
v_gene: TRBV6-4
j_gene: TRBJ1-2
CDR3aa: CASSDTTGYGYTF
CDR3nt: TGTGCCAGCAGTGACACTACAGGGTATGGCTACACCTTC

d_gene: .
abundance: few
v_gene: TRBV10-2
j_gene: TRBJ1-1
CDR3aa: CASSEAENTEAFF
CDR3nt: TGCGCCAGCAGTGAGGCAGAGAACACTGAAGCTTTCTTT

d_gene: .
abundance: .
v_gene: TRBV15
j_gene: TRBJ2-7
CDR3aa: CATSRAALRGEQYF
CDR3nt: TGTGCCACCAGCAGAGCGGCCCTACGGGGGGAGCAGTACTTC

d_gene: .
abundance: few
v_gene: TRBV27
j_gene: TRBJ1-1
CDR3aa: CASKFPGRATEAFF
CDR3nt: TGTGCCAGCAAATTCCCAGGGAGGGCCACTGAAGCTTTCTTT

d_gene: TRBD2
abundance: .
v_gene: TRBV4-2
j_gene: TRBJ2-7
CDR3aa: CASSQDFSGSSYEQYF
CDR3nt: TGTGCCAGCAGCCAAGATTTTAGCGGGAGTAGCTACGAGCAGTACTTC

d_gene: .
abundance: .
v_gene: TRBV6-1
j_gene: TRBJ1-1
CDR3aa: CASSDRENTEAFF
CDR3nt: TGTGCCAGCAGTGACAGGGAGAACACTGAAGCTTTCTTT

d_gene: .
abundance: .
v_gene: TRBV4-1
j_gene: TRBJ1-1
CDR3aa: CASSQASRSSDEAFF
CDR3nt: TGCGCCAGCAGCCAAGCTTCCAGGAGCAGTGACGAAGCTTTCTTT

d_gene: .
abundance: .
v_gene: TRBV7-9
j_gene: TRBJ2-3
CDR3aa: CASTPAGTTDTQYF
CDR3nt: TGTGCCAGCACGCCGGCAGGGACCACAGATACGCAGTATTTT

d_gene: TRBD1
abundance: .
v_gene: TRBV7-8
j_gene: TRBJ2-1
CDR3aa: CASTGQVYNEQFF
CDR3nt: TGTGCCAGCACGGGACAGGTCTACAATGAGCAGTTCTTC

d_gene: TRBD2
abundance: .
v_gene: TRBV6-5
j_gene: TRBJ2-7
CDR3aa: CASGRGTSGYLRQYF
CDR3nt: TGTGCCAGCGGCCGTGGGACTAGCGGATACCTTAGGCAGTACTTC

d_gene: .
abundance: .
v_gene: TRBV5-4
j_gene: TRBJ1-1
CDR3aa: CASSFRGGSEAFF
CDR3nt: TGTGCCAGCAGCTTCCGGGGGGGGTCTGAAGCTTTCTTT

d_gene: TRBD2
abundance: .
v_gene: TRBV27
j_gene: TRBJ2-1
CDR3aa: CASSSGTSGIYNEQFF
CDR3nt: TGTGCCAGCAGCTCAGGGACTAGCGGGATCTACAATGAGCAGTTCTTC

d_gene: TRBD1
abundance: medium-sized
v_gene: TRBV28
j_gene: TRBJ2-7
CDR3aa: CASSKQLDRGYEQYF
CDR3nt: TGTGCCAGCAGTAAGCAACTGGACAGGGGTTACGAGCAGTACTTC

d_gene: TRBD2
abundance: .
v_gene: TRBV10-1
j_gene: TRBJ2-7
CDR3aa: CASSEGQGGSEQYF
CDR3nt: TGCGCCAGCAGTGAAGGGCAGGGAGGGAGCGAGCAGTACTTC

d_gene: .
abundance: .
v_gene: TRBV27
j_gene: TRBJ2-5
CDR3aa: CASTGEDETQYF
CDR3nt: TGTGCCAGCACAGGAGAGGACGAGACCCAGTACTTC

d_gene: .
abundance: few
v_gene: TRBV7-9
j_gene: TRBJ2-2
CDR3aa: CASNAGEPNTGELFF
CDR3nt: TGTGCCAGCAACGCTGGGGAGCCGAACACCGGGGAGCTGTTTTTT